Shown below are 15 T cell receptor beta chains from a single sample sequenced in a study of T cells after yellow fever vaccination. In TCRdb, the 5' RACE reads were re-called with MiXCR into one record per CDR3 protein. The sample yields roughly 110,000 distinct CDR3 sequences, 8.4% seen once. Sequencing was performed on CD8+ T cells sorted from PBMCs, taken 45 days after the yellow fever booster vaccination. All receptors derive from a young man who received the YFV17D yellow fever vaccine.

There are a few counts of this clonotype. This chain joins TRBV20-1 and TRBJ2-7; 7 bases are shared with TRBD2. This CDR3 spans 14 amino acids. Germline V gene sequence: CDR1 DFQATT, CDR2 SNEGSKA (reference sequence). Unmatched junction bases numbered 5, after V lost 1 base and J lost 2 bases. CDR3 residues: CSARARDYPYEQYF. CDR3 in DNA: TGCAGTGCTAGAGCTAGGGACTATCCCTACGAGCAGTACTTC.

This clonotype was picked up many times. The rearrangement uses TRBV20-1 and TRBJ2-3, with 8 bases that match TRBD2. The ends lost 3 bases at V and 3 bases at J; junction bases unmatched: 5. CDR1 and CDR2 (germline): DFQATT, SNEGSKA (reference sequence). The CDR3 runs to 14 residues. CDR3 DNA sequence: TGCAGTGCTAGCACCAGCGGGAGTACAGATACGCAGTATTTT. Protein sequence: CSASTSGSTDTQYF.

This clonotype came up many times. In nucleotides, the CDR3 is TGTGCCAGCAGCTTGGAGGGGTACAATCAGCCCCAGCATTTT. Protein product: CASSLEGYNQPQHF. The chain recombines TRBV7-9 with TRBJ1-5; possibly TRBD1 for D (5 bases). Germline V gene sequence: CDR1 SEHNR, CDR2 FQNEAQ (reference sequence). The V gene lost 3 bases and the J gene lost 3 bases, with 9 bases spanning the gap. The CDR3 has 14 amino acids.

This clonotype was counted at least ten times. In DNA form, the CDR3 reads TGCGCCAGCAGTACAGGGTTCGAGCAGTACTTC. Its protein product is CASSTGFEQYF. The V call is TRBV5-1, the J call TRBJ2-7; a possible D gene is TRBD1 (6 bases). V lost 5 bases to trimming and J lost 6 bases, with 9 bases between them. CDR3 length: 11 amino acids. Germline CDR1 is SGHRS and CDR2 is YFSETQ.

Ten or more counts support this clonotype. J is TRBJ2-3 and V is TRBV12-3 or TRBV12-4; 12 bases match TRBD2. V was clipped by 5 bases and J by 3 bases; unmatched bases: 6. The CDR3 is made up of 16 amino acids. CDR3 bases: TGTGCCAGCAGTCCCAAGACTAGCGGGGGAACAGATACGCAGTATTTT. It yields the protein CASSPKTSGGTDTQYF.

This clonotype was recorded many times. This sequence joins TRBV12-3 or TRBV12-4 and TRBJ2-3, with 7 nucleotides matching TRBD2. The CDR3 contains 12 residues. V lost 3 bases and J lost 7; bases outside the gene matches: 1. The CDR3 DNA follows: TGTGCCAGCAGTTTCGGGGGGAATACGCAGTATTTT. Amino acid sequence: CASSFGGNTQYF.

This clonotype was detected only a few times. The rearrangement links TRBV2 to TRBJ2-2, with 7 nucleotides matching TRBD1. Germline loops: CDR1 SNHLY, CDR2 FYNNEI. CDR3 length equals 17 residues. Trimming took 7 bases from V and 2 from J; bases not matched to a gene: 13. The CDR3 loop reads CASNAYRDRENTGELFF. Here the CDR3 DNA reads TGTGCCAGCAACGCCTACCGGGACAGAGAAAACACCGGGGAGCTGTTTTTT.

This clonotype was detected many times. The rearrangement uses TRBV27 and TRBJ2-7; D unclear. V gave up 1 base and J gave up 2 bases, with 9 bases separating them. Germline values: CDR1 MNHEY, CDR2 SMNVEV (reference sequence). This CDR3 contains 14 residues. CDR3 nucleotides: TGTGCCAGCAGTTTATATCAGGATGCCTACGAGCAGTACTTC. Its protein product is CASSLYQDAYEQYF.

This clonotype was seen only a few times. One junction end does not reproduce the germline sequence, and a read error may be involved. The rearrangement joins TRBV12-3 or TRBV12-4 to TRBJ2-7, with D tentatively TRBD1 (6 bases). The CDR3 spans 14 residues. CDR3 bases: TGTGTCAGCCCCGGGGACACAGACTCCTACGAGCAGTACTTC. This gives the protein CVSPGDTDSYEQYF.

This clonotype was recorded at least ten times. This chain joins TRBV12-3 or TRBV12-4 and TRBJ2-3, with D possibly being TRBD2 (8 bases). CDR3 length: 16 residues. Trimming left V 6 bases short and J 6 bases short, with 22 bases between. CDR3 DNA: TGTGCCAGCAGGGGCCCTGGACTAGCAGGGGGGGATACGCAGTATTTT. This encodes CASRGPGLAGGDTQYF.

V and J are TRBV7-8 and TRBJ2-5, with 7 bases that match TRBD1. Trimming at V came to 2 bases and at J to 5 bases, leaving 14 bases not matched to a gene. The CDR3 loop spans 17 amino acids. Germline CDR1 reads SGHVS; CDR2 reads FQNEAQ. The DNA of the CDR3 is TGTGCCAGCAGCTTATGGTGGACAGGCGAGCTTTCGGAGACCCAGTACTTC. Translation gives CASSLWWTGELSETQYF.

This clonotype was recorded many times. The chain has TRBV29-1 and TRBJ2-1; the D gene is possibly TRBD2 (6 bases). Germline lookup yields CDR1 SQVTM and CDR2 ANQGSEA. There are 14 residues in the CDR3. The CDR3, as DNA: TGCAGTATGTTTAGGGACTTGGGTACCAATGAGCAGTTCTTC. It encodes CSMFRDLGTNEQFF.

There are many counts of this clonotype. The chain has TRBV3-1 and TRBJ2-4; D unclear. The CDR3 is 14 residues long. Looked up from germline, CDR1 is LGHDT and CDR2 is YNNKEL (reference sequence). Deletions cut 2 bases from V and 5 bases from J, with 10 bases between. For the CDR3, the DNA is TGTGCCAGCAGCCAAAGTGGCGAGGAAAACATTCAGTACTTC. Translating it yields CASSQSGEENIQYF. The variable domain in full, completed from reference TRBV3-1 and TRBJ2-4, reads DTAVSQTPKYLVTQMGNDKSIKCEQNLGHDTMYWYKQDSKKFLKIMFSYNNKELIINETVPNRFSPKSPDKAHLNLHINSLELGDSAVYFCASSQSGEENIQYFGAGTRLSVL.

The gene calls are TRBV10-3 and TRBJ2-5; TRBD2 aligns across 8 bases. V was clipped by 2 bases and J by 4 bases; unmatched bases: 12. The germline CDR1 and CDR2 sequences are ENHRY and SYGVKD. CDR3 length: 17 amino acids. CDR3 residues: CAISEPGLGGRSETQYF. CDR3 DNA sequence: TGTGCCATCAGTGAGCCCGGACTGGGCGGGAGGTCAGAGACCCAGTACTTC.

This clonotype was recorded at least ten times. The chain employs TRBV2 and TRBJ2-5; D possibly matches TRBD1 or TRBD2 (5 bases each). V was cut by 2 bases and J by 2 bases, with 9 bases left in between. CDR3 length equals 14 residues. Germline-derived CDR1 and CDR2 are SNHLY and FYNNEI. The CDR3 protein is CASSELRGQETQYF. In DNA, the CDR3 is TGTGCCAGCAGTGAACTGAGGGGACAAGAGACCCAGTACTTC.